Listed here are 5 T cell receptor beta chains from one sample, sequenced in a study of metastatic and nonmetastatic thyroid tumors. TCRdb re-clonotyped the PCR reads via MiXCR. The data show approximately 13,000 clones, around 12% seen once. No patient received treatment before thyroid surgery. The material sequenced was blood. These receptors originate from a female donor with papillary thyroid cancer or a benign thyroid nodule (not recorded which). Some clones in this sample may be carry-over from other donors' samples.

This clone is categorized as medium-sized. The chain joins TRBV12-3 or TRBV12-4 to TRBJ2-1; 9 bases are shared with TRBD2. The CDR3 contains 17 residues. V trimming: 6 bases; J trimming: 0 bases; junction bases outside the gene matches: 9. The DNA for the CDR3 is TGTGCCAGCAGGGAGGCGGGGGGGTTAAGCTCCTACAATGAGCAGTTCTTC. Its protein is CASREAGGLSSYNEQFF.

Only a few counts were recorded for this clone. This sequence joins TRBV24-1 and TRBJ2-5; D remains unclear. Germline V gene sequence: CDR1 KGHDR, CDR2 SFDVKD. The CDR3 consists of 13 residues. With 1 base removed from V and 13 bases from J, the gap between germline ends came to 15 bases. Here the CDR3 reads CATSDFAQETMYF. The CDR3 nucleotides read TGTGCCACCAGTGATTTTGCTCAAGAGACCATGTACTTC.

In regard to this clone: The junction departs from the called germline gene at one end, perhaps through a read error. This sample also contains other DNA sequences that code for the same CDR3. The chain has TRBV2 and TRBJ2-3; D is perhaps TRBD1 or TRBD2 (5 bases each). The CDR3 is 16 amino acids. Germline V lookup: CDR1 SNHLY, CDR2 FYNNEI. CDR3 bases: TGTGCCAGCTCCGGGGCCAGCGATACTTCCGCAGATACCCAGTATTTT. This encodes CASSGASDTSADTQYF.

The genes are TRBV16 and TRBJ2-3; 7 nucleotides match TRBD1. CDR3 length: 17 amino acids. CDR1 KGHSY and CDR2 FQNENV come from the germline V gene. Unmatched junction bases numbered 9, after V lost 1 base and J lost 2 bases. CDR3 DNA: TGTGCCAGCAGCCAATTGGAAGGGGGCCCCCTCACAGATACGCAGTATTTT. Its protein is CASSQLEGGPLTDTQYF. Complete variable domain (other parts from reference TRBV16 and TRBJ2-3): GEEVAQTPKHLVRGEGQKAKLYCAPIKGHSYVFWYQQVLKNEFKFLISFQNENVFDETGMPKERFSAKCLPNSPCSLEIQATKLEDSAVYFCASSQLEGGPLTDTQYFGPGTRLTVL.

This clone was recorded many times. This chain joins TRBV7-9 and TRBJ2-3; D is possibly TRBD2 (6 bases). Trimming stripped 6 bases from V and 0 bases from J, with 7 bases between. This CDR3 spans 13 amino acids. Germline values: CDR1 SEHNR, CDR2 FQNEAQ (reference sequence). CDR3 sequence (DNA): TGTGCCAGCAGGAGCGGGAGCACAGATACGCAGTATTTT. Amino acids: CASRSGSTDTQYF.